The subject of this entry is one TCR beta chain. Its antigen is not identified. TCRdb re-called the 5' RACE reads through MiXCR, storing one row per CDR3 protein. Seen here are around 300,000 distinct CDR3 sequences, under 20% observed once, and the top ten hold 20% to 25%. This record comes from a study of T-cell memory formation after mild COVID-19. Overall study: Largely donor-specific sequence clusters came from two donors. Notes on the study in general: Memory from before infection featured some responding clones, which suggests cross-reactive memory joined. Clones that got smaller from day 15 to 85 had even CD4/CD8, while clones growing later tipped toward CD4+.

Trimming removed 7 bases from V and 4 bases from J; junction bases left unmatched: 8. This CDR3 spans 15 amino acids. Germline values: CDR1 MNHEY, CDR2 SMNVEV (reference sequence). The sequencing sample was made of PBMCs or a T cell subset sorted from them (not recorded which). The chain combines TRBV27 with TRBJ2-1; TRBD2 matches at 9 bases. This TCR came from a young man who had mild COVID-19 (a few samples of this study predate the infection). Cell type and time point are not known. The chain's CDR3 is CASTSASGGYNEQFF. The CDR3 DNA follows: TGTGCCAGCACCTCCGCCAGCGGGGGGTACAATGAGCAGTTCTTC.